This T cell receptor beta chain was retrieved from a study of chemoradiotherapy in HPV16-positive cancers. Study results and caveats: The functional HPV-specific definition rests on just two HPV16-positive patients. Candidate HPV-specific clones and E7-related TCR motifs grew in tumor during treatment.

With respect to this clone: The target antigen is unknown.

Germline V gene lookup returns CDR1 SQVTM and CDR2 ANQGSEA. Unmatched junction bases numbered 8, after V lost 7 bases and J lost 7 bases. CDR3 length: 12 residues. Profiling relied on immunoSEQ multiplex PCR, and the TCRdb table lists in-frame clones only, not all of them. The sample contains some 70,000 clones, roughly 86% of which appear only once. Specimen: blood, collected from a patient who underwent chemoradiotherapy. V usage is TRBV29-1 and J usage is TRBJ1-2; 8 bases fit TRBD1. This receptor was taken from a human donor with HPV-associated anogenital cancer. CDR3 residues: CSAGQGMSGYTF. The CDR3 bases are TGCAGCGCTGGACAGGGTATGAGTGGCTACACCTTC.